This T cell receptor (beta chain) was retrieved from a study of response to subunit inactivated influenza vaccine. Whole-study findings and limits: The authors proposed limited new T cell recruitment per seasonal influenza vaccination.

CDR3 length: 15 amino acids. With 6 bases removed from V and 2 bases from J, the gap between germline ends came to 16 bases. TCRdb re-derived calls from the RT-PCR reads in MiXCR, one entry per CDR3 protein. The sample contains over 450,000 distinct CDR3 sequences, approximately 12% of which appear only once. On this clonotype: What it binds is unknown.

The chain has TRBV12-3 or TRBV12-4 and TRBJ1-1, with D possibly matching TRBD1 (6 bases). The sample in question was PBMCs from blood, obtained 35 to 45 days after vaccination. The sequence was collected from a middle-aged man who received an inactivated influenza vaccine. CDR3 residues: CASRVKQGGNTEAFF. For the CDR3, the DNA is TGTGCCAGCAGGGTTAAACAGGGAGGTAACACTGAAGCTTTCTTT.